A single sample gave rise to the 20 T cell receptor beta chains below, sequenced in a study of blood T cell repertoires in COVID-19. Only in-frame clones appear in the TCRdb table, and some are missing; sequencing was by immunoSEQ multiplex PCR. Of some 110,000 clones listed, about nine tenths are singletons. The sample comprised peripheral blood. The source is a man in his 70s who had recovered from COVID-19.

This clone was seen only once. This chain connects TRBV5-4 to TRBJ2-7; 14 nucleotides line up with TRBD2. Germline lookup yields CDR1 SGHNT and CDR2 YYREEE (reference sequence). CDR3 length: 16 amino acids. V was pared by 5 bases and J by 2 bases, with 6 bases of the junction left unmatched. Written as DNA, the CDR3 is TGTGCCAGCAGGTCCGGGACTAGCGGGGGAACCTACGAGCAGTACTTC. This gives the protein CASRSGTSGGTYEQYF.

V and J are TRBV7-3 and TRBJ2-3, with a possible D match to TRBD2 (6 bases). Trimming cost V 5 bases and J 1 base, with 16 bases left between them. Per germline, CDR1 SGHTA and CDR2 FQGTGA. This CDR3 contains 16 residues. The chain's CDR3 is CASSRSRGSRTDTQYF. The CDR3 DNA sequence: TGTGCCAGCAGCCGTTCCCGGGGGTCCCGCACAGATACGCAGTATTTT. Filled out from reference TRBV7-3 and TRBJ2-3, the complete variable domain reads GAGVSQTPSNKVTEKGKYVELRCDPISGHTALYWYRQSLGQGPEFLIYFQGTGAADDSGLPNDRFFAVRPEGSVSTLKIQRTERGDSAVYLCASSRSRGSRTDTQYFGPGTRLTVL.

The chain uses TRBV7-9 and TRBJ2-5; D uncertain. There are 13 residues in the CDR3. Germline V lookup: CDR1 SEHNR, CDR2 FQNEAQ (reference sequence). Between the trimmed V and J ends, which lost 2 bases and 2 bases, there was a span of 6 bases. CDR3 nucleotide sequence: TGTGCCAGCAGCTTAATAGAGCAAGAGACCCAGTACTTC. As protein: CASSLIEQETQYF.

This chain uses TRBV10-3 with TRBJ2-3; possibly TRBD2 for D (6 bases). The V and J ends lost 3 bases and 1 base respectively, with 11 bases between them. Germline CDR1 ENHRY, CDR2 SYGVKD. This CDR3 has 15 amino acids. The CDR3 region has the DNA TGTGCCATCAGTGATGGCGGGACGGGCACAGATACGCAGTATTTT. Protein sequence: CAISDGGTGTDTQYF.

The CDR3 sequence: CASSLGEEREAFF. The DNA of the CDR3 is TGTGCCAGCAGCTTGGGGGAGGAAAGGGAAGCTTTCTTT. This sequence joins TRBV5-6 and TRBJ1-1; no firm D call. CDR3 length: 13 amino acids. Trimming took 0 bases from V and 8 from J, leaving 11 bases between them. The germline gives CDR1 SGHDT, CDR2 YYEEEE.

The chain uses TRBV5-6 and TRBJ2-7; 9 positions agree with TRBD1. CDR1 SGHDT and CDR2 YYEEEE come from the germline V gene. Germline trimming cut 3 bases from V and 3 bases from J; bases unmatched to any gene: 10. The CDR3 totals 16 residues. Here the CDR3 reads CASSSTGTGKFYEQYF. The CDR3, as DNA: TGTGCCAGCAGCTCAACCGGGACAGGGAAGTTCTACGAGCAGTACTTC.

The genes are TRBV5-4 and TRBJ1-2, with 7 bases lining up with TRBD1. This CDR3 is 15 amino acids long. Germline CDR1 and CDR2: SGHNT and YYREEE (reference sequence). V trimming: 4 bases; J trimming: 5 bases; junction bases outside the gene matches: 11. CDR3 region: CASSPGLGGTYGYTF. The CDR3 DNA is TGTGCCAGCAGCCCGGGCCTAGGGGGCACTTATGGCTACACCTTC.

The rearrangement joins TRBV11-2 to TRBJ2-1; 13 bases match TRBD2. Trimming cost V 5 bases and J 4 bases; bases outside gene matches: 5. This CDR3 spans 16 amino acids. Per the germline V gene, CDR1 is SGHAT and CDR2 is FQNNGV. CDR3 protein: CASSGRTSGGYNEQFF. The CDR3 DNA reads as TGTGCCAGCAGCGGACGGACTAGCGGGGGTTACAATGAGCAGTTCTTC.

The chain couples TRBV7-3 to TRBJ2-2, with TRBD2 matching over 12 bases. CDR3 length: 16 amino acids. Trimming took 5 bases from V and 4 from J; bases not matched to a gene: 5. Germline CDR1 and CDR2: SGHTA and FQGTGA. The CDR3 nucleotides are TGTGCCAGCAGCGCACTAGCGGGGGGACCCACCGGGGAGCTGTTTTTT. Protein: CASSALAGGPTGELFF.

This chain links TRBV28 with TRBJ1-2, with 10 nucleotides matching TRBD1. The CDR3 runs 15 residues. With V trimmed by 5 bases and J by 3 bases, 6 bases remained unmatched. Looked up from germline, CDR1 is MDHEN and CDR2 is SYDVKM. DNA for the CDR3: TGTGCCAGCAGTGTCCCGGGACAGGGGTACTATGGCTACACCTTC. This sequence encodes CASSVPGQGYYGYTF.

The chain employs TRBV9 and TRBJ1-2; TRBD1 agrees at 8 bases. Germline V CDR1 and CDR2: SGDLS, YYNGEE. CDR3 size: 17 residues. After removal of 0 bases from V and 6 bases from J, the junction contained 13 bases not matched to a gene. DNA for the CDR3: TGTGCCAGCAGCGTAGCTCGCAGACAGGGGTGTCTCAATGGCTACACCTTC. Translated, it gives CASSVARRQGCLNGYTF.

This chain uses TRBV18 with TRBJ1-5; D unclear. This CDR3 is built from 12 residues. V gave up 5 bases and J gave up 3 bases, with 5 bases separating them. Germline V gene lookup returns CDR1 KGHSH and CDR2 LQKENI. The CDR3 region has the DNA TGTGCCAGCTCATCTTACAATCAGCCCCAGCATTTT. Translating gives CASSSYNQPQHF.

This clone has more than one count but fewer than ten. The chain combines TRBV9 with TRBJ1-1, with D perhaps matching TRBD1 (5 bases). V lost 1 base and J lost 10, with 11 bases in between. CDR1 and CDR2 from the germline V gene are SGDLS and YYNGEE. This CDR3 contains 12 residues. This CDR3 is CASSVYSGGAFF. The CDR3, as DNA: TGTGCCAGCAGCGTATACTCCGGGGGAGCTTTCTTT.

The V call is TRBV2, the J call TRBJ1-2; D may be TRBD1 (5 bases). CDR3 length equals 13 residues. Germline lookup yields CDR1 SNHLY and CDR2 FYNNEI. The ends were cut back, 7 bases at V and 0 bases at J, with 9 bases in the middle. CDR3 DNA sequence: TGTGCCAGCATCCCGACAGCTAACTATGGCTACACCTTC. Translating gives CASIPTANYGYTF.

In its sample, this clone was seen once. This chain joins TRBV28 and TRBJ1-5; TRBD1 agrees at 9 bases. Unmatched junction bases numbered 5, after V lost 5 bases and J lost 0 bases. The germline gives CDR1 MDHEN, CDR2 SYDVKM. The CDR3 loop spans 16 amino acids. CDR3 DNA sequence: TGTGCCAGCAGTCCGGGACAGGGTTTTAGCAATCAGCCCCAGCATTTT. Amino acid sequence: CASSPGQGFSNQPQHF.

The chain joins TRBV7-3 to TRBJ1-5; D is possibly TRBD1 (5 bases). CDR3 length: 16 amino acids. The V and J ends lost 2 bases and 4 bases respectively, with 15 bases between them. The germline CDR1 and CDR2 sequences are SGHTA and FQGTGA. This chain's CDR3 is CASSLRPYRPNQPQHF. CDR3 nucleotide sequence: TGTGCCAGCAGCTTACGCCCGTACAGGCCGAATCAGCCCCAGCATTTT.

The chain's CDR3 is CASGRQGYGYTF. Here the CDR3 DNA reads TGTGCCAGCGGAAGACAGGGCTATGGCTACACCTTC. The chain couples TRBV27 to TRBJ1-2; 7 bases agree with TRBD1. The V gene end was trimmed by 8 bases and the J gene end by 4 bases; junction bases not matched to a gene: 4. CDR1 is MNHEY, CDR2 SMNVEV, per germline (reference sequence). CDR3 size: 12 residues.

The chain combines TRBV6-5 with TRBJ2-7; 10 positions match TRBD1. The germline gives CDR1 MNHEY, CDR2 SVGAGI. CDR3 length equals 15 residues. Trimming cost V 7 bases and J 4 bases; bases outside gene matches: 10. As DNA, the CDR3 is TGTGCCAGCATTCCTAGACAGGGGGCGAATTACGAGCAGTACTTC. Translating gives CASIPRQGANYEQYF.

The chain joins TRBV5-1 to TRBJ1-2; TRBD1 aligns across 11 bases. Germline V gene sequence: CDR1 SGHRS, CDR2 YFSETQ. This CDR3 has 15 residues. V shed 4 bases and J 7 bases; nucleotides not matched to a gene: 9. CDR3 in amino acids: CASSEQPGQGVGYTF. CDR3 DNA sequence: TGCGCCAGCAGCGAGCAACCGGGACAGGGGGTTGGCTACACCTTC.

The genes are TRBV19 and TRBJ2-1; D is perhaps TRBD2 (5 bases). Trimming removed 7 bases at V and 0 bases at J, with 10 bases between. The CDR3 contains 14 residues. Germline-derived CDR1 and CDR2 are LNHDA and SQIVND (reference sequence). DNA of the CDR3: TGTGCCAGTATGAGGGAGAGCTCCTACAATGAGCAGTTCTTC. This translates into CASMRESSYNEQFF.